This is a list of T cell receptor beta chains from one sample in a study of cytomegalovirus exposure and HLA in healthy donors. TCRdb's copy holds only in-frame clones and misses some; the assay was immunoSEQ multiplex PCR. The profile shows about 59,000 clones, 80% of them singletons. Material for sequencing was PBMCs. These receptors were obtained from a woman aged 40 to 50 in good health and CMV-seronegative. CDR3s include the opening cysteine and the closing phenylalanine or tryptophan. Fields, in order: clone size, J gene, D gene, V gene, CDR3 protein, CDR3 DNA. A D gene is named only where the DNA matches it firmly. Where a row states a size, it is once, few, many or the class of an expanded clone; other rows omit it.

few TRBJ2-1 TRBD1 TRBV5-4 CASSALFDRDRNEQFF TGTGCCAGCAGCGCGCTCTTCGACAGGGATCGGAATGAGCAGTTCTTC
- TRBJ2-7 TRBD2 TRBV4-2 CASSHSSLAGGFDEQYF TGTGCCAGCAGCCACTCATCCCTAGCGGGAGGGTTCGACGAGCAGTACTTC
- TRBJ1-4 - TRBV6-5 CASSHGQFNEKLFF TGTGCCAGCAGCCACGGACAGTTTAATGAAAAACTGTTTTTT
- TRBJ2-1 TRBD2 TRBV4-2 CASSPLAGSDNEQFF TGTGCCAGCAGCCCCCTAGCGGGATCGGACAATGAGCAGTTCTTC
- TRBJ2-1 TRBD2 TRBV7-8 CASSFILVREGPYEQFF TGTGCCAGCAGCTTTATACTTGTGCGGGAGGGCCCGTATGAGCAGTTCTTC
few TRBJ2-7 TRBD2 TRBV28 CASSLDPGTSGRWYEQYF TGTGCCAGCAGTTTAGACCCTGGGACTAGCGGGAGGTGGTACGAGCAGTACTTC
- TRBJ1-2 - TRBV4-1 CASSPPAGALDGYTF TGCGCCAGCAGCCCACCCGCAGGGGCACTTGATGGCTACACCTTC
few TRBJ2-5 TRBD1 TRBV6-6 CASRHRGRETQYF TGTGCCAGCAGACACAGGGGGAGGGAGACCCAGTACTTC
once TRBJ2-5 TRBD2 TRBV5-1 CASSALAARETQYF TGCGCCAGCAGCGCACTAGCGGCCCGAGAGACCCAGTACTTC
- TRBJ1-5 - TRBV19 CASSIGLPQHF TGTGCCAGTAGTATTGGGCTCCCCCAGCATTTT
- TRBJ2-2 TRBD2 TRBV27 CATFPGGDSTGELFF TGTGCCACCTTCCCGGGAGGCGATAGCACCGGGGAGCTGTTTTTT
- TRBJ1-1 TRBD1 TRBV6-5 CASTRGTGNTEAFF TGTGCCAGCACCCGAGGGACAGGGAACACTGAAGCTTTCTTT
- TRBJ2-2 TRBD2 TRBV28 CASSLGLAGGRLFF TGTGCCAGCAGTTTAGGACTAGCGGGGGGGAGACTGTTTTTT
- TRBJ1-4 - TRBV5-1 CASSFSGFIDGEKLFF TGCGCCAGCAGCTTTTCCGGGTTTATTGACGGGGAAAAACTGTTTTTT
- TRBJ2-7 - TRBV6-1 CASKDTAYEQYF TGTGCCAGCAAGGACACGGCCTACGAGCAGTACTTC
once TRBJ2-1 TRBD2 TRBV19 CASRQGGGTSLYNEQFF TGTGCCAGTAGACAGGGCGGAGGGACTAGCTTATACAATGAGCAGTTCTTC
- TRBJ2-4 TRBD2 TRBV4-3 CASSQDRAGGPSGNIQYF TGCGCCAGCAGCCAAGATCGCGCGGGAGGGCCCTCTGGAAACATTCAGTACTTC
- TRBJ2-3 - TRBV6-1 CASSEAIQQGLADTQYF TGTGCCAGCAGTGAAGCTATACAACAGGGTTTGGCAGATACGCAGTATTTT
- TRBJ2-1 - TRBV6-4 CASSDSGTQSYNEQFF TGTGCCAGCAGTGACTCCGGGACTCAGTCCTACAATGAGCAGTTCTTC
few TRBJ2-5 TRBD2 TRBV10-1 CASSEAGQETQYF TGCGCCAGCAGTGAAGCGGGGCAAGAGACCCAGTACTTC
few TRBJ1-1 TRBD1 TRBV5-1 CASSNGQGTASTEAFF TGCGCCAGCAGCAACGGACAGGGTACGGCGTCCACTGAAGCTTTCTTT
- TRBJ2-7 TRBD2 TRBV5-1 CASSLRAGLAGTTYEQYF TGCGCCAGCAGTTTAAGAGCGGGACTAGCGGGGACCACCTACGAGCAGTACTTC
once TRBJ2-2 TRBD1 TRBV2 CASKGGRNTGELFF TGTGCCAGCAAAGGGGGCAGGAACACCGGGGAGCTGTTTTTT
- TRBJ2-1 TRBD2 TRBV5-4 CAKGTSGANEQFF TGTGCCAAAGGGACTAGCGGGGCGAATGAGCAGTTCTTC
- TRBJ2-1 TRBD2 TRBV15 CATSRRILAGLKNEQFF TGTGCCACCAGCAGGAGAATACTAGCGGGGCTGAAGAATGAGCAGTTCTTC
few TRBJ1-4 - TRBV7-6 CASSLTGATNEKLFF TGTGCCAGCAGCTTAACAGGTGCAACTAATGAAAAACTGTTTTTT
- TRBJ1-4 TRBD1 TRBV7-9 CASSASRDRANEKLFF TGTGCCAGCAGCGCTTCCCGGGACAGAGCTAATGAAAAACTGTTTTTT
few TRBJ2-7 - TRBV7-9 CASSLGQLYEQYF TGTGCCAGCAGCTTAGGACAGCTCTACGAGCAGTACTTC
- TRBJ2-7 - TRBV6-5 CASRTGYEQYF TGTGCCAGCAGAACAGGGTACGAGCAGTACTTC
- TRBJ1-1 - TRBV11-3 CASSLSGLGTEAFF TGTGCCAGCAGCTTATCGGGTTTAGGCACTGAAGCTTTCTTT
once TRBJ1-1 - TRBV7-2 CASKVKAGKNTEAFF TGTGCCAGCAAGGTTAAGGCGGGAAAGAACACTGAAGCTTTCTTT
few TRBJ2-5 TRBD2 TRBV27 CASSLTAGGETQYF TGTGCCAGCAGTTTAACGGCGGGAGGAGAGACCCAGTACTTC
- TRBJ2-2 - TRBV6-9 CASSYDGRSDTGELFF TGTGCCAGCAGTTATGACGGGAGATCGGACACCGGGGAGCTGTTTTTT
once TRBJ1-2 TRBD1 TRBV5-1 CASSGGRDRGGYGYTF TGCGCCAGCAGCGGCGGCCGGGACAGGGGTGGCTATGGCTACACCTTC
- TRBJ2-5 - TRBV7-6 CASSHRDTEETQYF TGTGCCAGCAGCCACCGGGACACGGAAGAGACCCAGTACTTC
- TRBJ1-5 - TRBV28 CASSLDIGRRVGNQPQHF TGTGCCAGCAGTTTAGACATCGGACGGAGGGTTGGCAATCAGCCCCAGCATTTT
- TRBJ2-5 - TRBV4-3 CASSQGRTARSSETQYF TGCGCCAGCAGCCAGGGGAGGACTGCTCGTTCGTCGGAGACCCAGTACTTC
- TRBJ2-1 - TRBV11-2 CASSSRVSYNEQFF TGTGCCAGCAGCTCGCGCGTTTCCTACAATGAGCAGTTCTTC
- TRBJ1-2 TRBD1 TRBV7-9 CASSLVTGQVPNYGYTF TGTGCCAGCAGCTTAGTTACCGGACAGGTCCCTAACTATGGCTACACCTTC
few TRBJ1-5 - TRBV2 CASSEWGGQPQHF TGTGCCAGCAGTGAATGGGGCGGTCAGCCCCAGCATTTT
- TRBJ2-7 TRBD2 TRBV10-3 CAIRTGTRGYEQYF TGTGCCATCAGGACCGGGACTAGGGGCTACGAGCAGTACTTC